This TCR beta chain was retrieved from a study of CD8 T cells in ankylosing spondylitis. TCRdb reprocessed the 5' RACE reads with MiXCR, giving one entry per CDR3 protein. Altogether 350,000 to 400,000 distinct CDR3 sequences are present, 20% to 25% being singletons, with the ten largest covering roughly 13%. The junction had 6 bases not matched to a gene; V was cut back by 5 bases and J by 3 bases. The CDR3 is made up of 15 amino acids. Germline V gives CDR1 SGHVS, CDR2 FNYEAQ. The rearrangement joins TRBV7-6 to TRBJ2-7, with 11 nucleotides matching TRBD2. Sequences were obtained from blood, either unsorted or a sorted T cell fraction (not recorded which). The clonotype comes from a male donor with ankylosing spondylitis or in good health (not recorded which). In DNA form, the CDR3 reads TGTGCCAGCAGCCCTTCGGGACTAGCGGTCTACGAGCAGTACTTC. Translation: CASSPSGLAVYEQYF.